These 32 T cell receptor beta chains were sequenced from one sample in a study of identical twins. Each CDR3 protein is one row after TCRdb ran MiXCR on the 5' RACE reads. Of around 550,000 distinct CDR3 sequences listed, around 15% were seen once; the top ten hold 0.44%. These records were also assigned to another study, of yellow fever vaccine responses in identical twins.

What was sequenced was CD4+ T cells sorted from blood. These TCRs come from a woman in her late teens or twenties in good health.

The V gene is TRBV2, the J gene TRBJ1-2, with D maybe TRBD1 (5 bases). V was clipped by 5 bases and J by 4 bases, with 17 bases between them. Per germline, CDR1 SNHLY and CDR2 FYNNEI. The CDR3 is 15 amino acids. This CDR3 reads CASSKETARGYGYTF. The CDR3 coding sequence is TGTGCCAGCAGTAAGGAGACCGCAAGGGGCTATGGCTACACCTTC.

This clonotype was found a few times. The rearrangement links TRBV14 to TRBJ2-5, with D unclear. The CDR3 is 16 amino acids. CDR1 is SGHDN, CDR2 FVKESK, per germline. V was cut by 1 base and J by 5 bases, with 17 bases left in between. The CDR3 loop reads CASSQVGKMVEETQYF. In DNA form, the CDR3 reads TGTGCCAGCAGCCAAGTGGGGAAGATGGTGGAGGAGACCCAGTACTTC. Looking up the rest from reference TRBV14 and TRBJ2-5 gives the full variable domain: EAGVTQFPSHSVIEKGQTVTLRCDPISGHDNLYWYRRVMGKEIKFLLHFVKESKQDESGMPNNRFLAERTGGTYSTLKVQPAELEDSGVYFCASSQVGKMVEETQYFGPGTRLLVL.

The rearrangement uses TRBV14 and TRBJ2-1; tentatively, D is TRBD1 (5 bases). Trimming removed 1 base from V and 8 bases from J, with 12 bases in between. Germline V gives CDR1 SGHDN, CDR2 FVKESK. CDR3 size: 14 residues. The DNA for the CDR3 is TGTGCCAGCAGCCAAGGCAACTTAGGGGATGAGCAGTTCTTC. Translation gives CASSQGNLGDEQFF.

This clonotype was found a few times. This rearrangement joins TRBV20-1 to TRBJ2-1; D not resolved. The CDR3 is 12 residues long. Trimming shortened V by 0 bases and J by 5 bases, and 5 bases separated the two germline ends. Germline CDR1 DFQATT, CDR2 SNEGSKA (reference sequence). CDR3 residues: CSARDLDNEQFF. CDR3 nucleotides: TGCAGTGCTAGAGACCTAGACAATGAGCAGTTCTTC.

This clonotype was counted between two and nine times. The rearrangement uses TRBV29-1 and TRBJ2-1; perhaps TRBD1 as D (6 bases). The CDR3 length is 16 residues. The V gene lost 6 bases and the J gene lost 3 bases, with 21 bases spanning the gap. The germline V gene encodes CDR1 SQVTM and CDR2 ANQGSEA. The CDR3, as DNA: TGCAGCGTGGCGGACAGTCCGGGGATCTTCTACAATGAGCAGTTCTTC. Translated, it gives CSVADSPGIFYNEQFF.

The chain joins TRBV10-3 to TRBJ2-1; TRBD2 agrees at 14 bases. There are 17 residues in the CDR3. Germline trimming cut 10 bases from V and 0 bases from J; bases unmatched to any gene: 8. The germline V gene has CDR1 ENHRY and CDR2 SYGVKD. CDR3 in DNA: TGTGCCACGTGGACTAGCGGGAGGAACAGCTCCTACAATGAGCAGTTCTTC. It codes for CATWTSGRNSSYNEQFF.

The chain recombines TRBV11-2 with TRBJ1-1; 8 bases fit TRBD1. The CDR3 totals 13 residues. The V and J ends lost 0 bases and 8 bases, in that order; junction bases with no gene match: 2. In germline, CDR1 is SGHAT, CDR2 FQNNGV. CDR3 loop: CASSLDGQGEAFF. DNA for the CDR3: TGTGCCAGCAGCTTAGACGGACAGGGAGAAGCTTTCTTT. The whole variable domain, remainder taken from reference TRBV11-2 and TRBJ1-1, is EAGVAQSPRYKIIEKRQSVAFWCNPISGHATLYWYQQILGQGPKLLIQFQNNGVVDDSQLPKDRFSAERLKGVDSTLKIQPAKLEDSAVYLCASSLDGQGEAFFGQGTRLTVV.

CDR3 in amino acids: CASSQAIGGAYEQYF. CDR3 DNA: TGTGCCAGCAGCCAAGCGATTGGGGGGGCCTACGAGCAGTACTTC. The chain carries TRBV3-1 and TRBJ2-7, with 7 bases aligning to TRBD2. This CDR3 region has 15 residues. With 1 base clipped from V and 2 bases from J, the junction kept 5 bases outside the gene matches. Germline V lookup: CDR1 LGHDT, CDR2 YNNKEL (reference sequence).

This clonotype was recorded once. The chain recombines TRBV20-1 with TRBJ2-1; 10 bases agree with TRBD2. CDR1 is DFQATT, CDR2 SNEGSKA, per germline (reference sequence). V shed 1 base, J shed 3 bases, and the junction held 3 bases outside the gene matches. The CDR3 is 15 amino acids. CDR3 in amino acids: CSARAASGGYNEQFF. The CDR3 DNA reads TGCAGTGCTAGAGCTGCTAGCGGGGGCTACAATGAGCAGTTCTTC.

This chain links TRBV28 with TRBJ2-6; TRBD1 is a possible D gene (5 bases). CDR1 and CDR2 from the germline V gene are MDHEN and SYDVKM. The CDR3 runs 14 residues. V lost 5 bases and J lost 3, with 8 bases in between. CDR3 nucleotide sequence: TGTGCCAGCAGTCAGGGTGTTGGGGCCAACGTCCTGACTTTC. Protein product: CASSQGVGANVLTF.

The chain is built from TRBV2 and TRBJ2-1, with 12 bases fitting TRBD2. The CDR3 has 17 residues. Germline V gene data show CDR1 as SNHLY and CDR2 as FYNNEI. The J segment lost 4 bases and the V segment lost 6 bases, leaving 10 bases of the junction unmatched. The DNA of the CDR3 is TGTGCCAGCAGCCCCCTAGCGGGAGGGCCAAAATACAATGAGCAGTTCTTC. Translation: CASSPLAGGPKYNEQFF.

There are a few counts of this clonotype. The rearrangement links TRBV5-1 to TRBJ2-2, with D tentatively TRBD2 (5 bases). This CDR3 is built from 16 residues. CDR1 is SGHRS and CDR2 is YFSETQ in the germline V gene. V lost 3 bases and J 5 bases, leaving 17 bases between the germline ends. Here the CDR3 reads CASSSETSVWTGELFF. The DNA of the CDR3 is TGCGCCAGCAGCTCCGAAACTAGTGTTTGGACCGGGGAGCTGTTTTTT. The full variable domain, in which reference TRBV5-1 and TRBJ2-2 provide the parts outside the CDR3, is KAGVTQTPRYLIKTRGQQVTLSCSPISGHRSVSWYQQTPGQGLQFLFEYFSETQRNKGNFPGRFSGRQFSNSRSEMNVSTLELGDSALYLCASSSETSVWTGELFFGEGSRLTVL.

This clonotype was counted ten times or more. This rearrangement joins TRBV7-2 to TRBJ2-3; TRBD2 agrees at 8 bases. CDR3 length: 15 residues. V trimming: 2 bases; J trimming: 5 bases; junction bases outside the gene matches: 6. The germline V gene encodes CDR1 SGHTA and CDR2 FQGNSA. The CDR3 sequence is CASSLKAGVRDTQYF. CDR3 DNA sequence: TGTGCCAGCAGCTTAAAAGCGGGGGTTCGAGATACGCAGTATTTT.

This chain links TRBV5-5 with TRBJ1-1; D is ambiguous. The CDR3 runs to 13 residues. The germline V and J ends were trimmed by 2 bases and 2 bases, with 7 bases remaining between them. Germline V lookup: CDR1 SGHKS, CDR2 YYEKEE (reference sequence). The CDR3 spells CASSFNRNTEAFF. The CDR3, as DNA: TGTGCCAGCAGCTTTAACAGAAACACTGAAGCTTTCTTT.

The chain carries TRBV12-3 or TRBV12-4 and TRBJ2-7, with D maybe TRBD1 (5 bases). The CDR3 spans 11 residues. V lost 6 bases, J lost 4 bases, and 7 bases lay in between. The CDR3 here is CASSRQYEQYF. The CDR3 nucleotides read TGTGCCAGCAGCCGACAGTACGAGCAGTACTTC.

This clonotype was counted many times. The V gene is TRBV15, the J gene TRBJ2-1; tentative D call: TRBD1 (6 bases). V lost 5 bases and J 3 bases, leaving 17 bases between the germline ends. The CDR3 length is 16 residues. Germline CDR1 is LNHNV and CDR2 is YYDKDF (reference sequence). In nucleotides, the CDR3 is TGTGCCACCAGCCGCGGCCGGACAGACAACTACAATGAGCAGTTCTTC. Translating gives CATSRGRTDNYNEQFF.

This clonotype showed up just a few times. A much larger clone is a single base away; this may be a read error. CDR3 in amino acids: CASRLGENTEAFF. The DNA for the CDR3 is TGTGCCAGCAGGTTGGGGGAGAACACTGAAGCTTTCTTT. The gene calls are TRBV6-1 and TRBJ1-1; D possibly corresponds to TRBD1 (5 bases). V was pared by 6 bases and J by 1 base, with 9 bases between. CDR1 MNHNS and CDR2 SASEGT come from the germline V gene. This CDR3 is 13 amino acids long.

V gene TRBV25-1 combines with J gene TRBJ2-3; maybe TRBD2 (6 bases). V shed 3 bases and J shed 3 bases, with 16 bases lying between them. Germline V gene lookup returns CDR1 MGHDK and CDR2 SYGVNS. The CDR3 covers 16 residues. The CDR3 DNA sequence: TGTGCCAGCAGTGATTTTGTTGGGGGGAGTACAGATACGCAGTATTTT. It specifies CASSDFVGGSTDTQYF.

The sample holds many counts of this clonotype. J is TRBJ2-7 and V is TRBV25-1; no firm D call. Germline-derived CDR1 and CDR2 are MGHDK and SYGVNS. Trimming cost V 5 bases and J 0 bases, with 8 bases left between them. This CDR3 contains 13 residues. The DNA of the CDR3 is TGTGCCAGCAGTAAGGACCCCTCCTACGAGCAGTACTTC. As protein: CASSKDPSYEQYF.

The rearrangement links TRBV7-9 to TRBJ2-5; D is undetermined. V was cut by 3 bases and J by 1 base, with 12 bases left in between. The germline gives CDR1 SEHNR, CDR2 FQNEAQ (reference sequence). The CDR3 is 15 residues long. CDR3 protein: CASSFTSQIQETQYF. CDR3 DNA: TGTGCCAGCAGCTTTACATCACAGATCCAAGAGACCCAGTACTTC.

The chain couples TRBV25-1 to TRBJ1-4, with D possibly matching TRBD1 (5 bases). Trimming pared 6 bases from V and 4 bases from J, leaving 15 bases between. Germline CDR1 reads MGHDK; CDR2 reads SYGVNS. CDR3 length equals 15 residues. The CDR3 loop reads CASSPPQQVNEKLFF. The DNA of the CDR3 is TGTGCCAGCAGCCCTCCGCAACAGGTTAATGAAAAACTGTTTTTT.

This clonotype was seen only a few times. The chain recombines TRBV15 with TRBJ2-7; 11 nucleotides align to TRBD2. From germline, CDR1 is LNHNV and CDR2 YYDKDF (reference sequence). The J segment lost 3 bases and the V segment lost 5 bases, leaving 6 bases of the junction unmatched. The CDR3 has 15 residues. The CDR3 DNA reads as TGTGCCACCAGCCGCGAAGGGACTAGCGGCTACGAGCAGTACTTC. Translated, it gives CATSREGTSGYEQYF.

This clonotype was counted only a few times. The genes are TRBV3-1 and TRBJ1-5; possible D gene TRBD1, 6 bases. Germline V gives CDR1 LGHDT, CDR2 YNNKEL (reference sequence). Trimming took off 2 bases at V and 7 bases at J, with 12 bases between the two ends. The CDR3 has 14 residues. The CDR3 sequence is CASSQLQGRQPQHF. The CDR3 region has the DNA TGTGCCAGCAGCCAATTACAGGGAAGACAGCCCCAGCATTTT.

The chain employs TRBV7-9 and TRBJ1-2, with no clear D. This CDR3 spans 13 amino acids. Trimming removed 7 bases from V and 6 bases from J, with 15 bases in between. In germline, CDR1 is SEHNR, CDR2 FQNEAQ (reference sequence). CDR3 in amino acids: CASNRAGVNGYTF. The CDR3 DNA sequence: TGTGCCAGCAATAGGGCCGGAGTCAATGGCTACACCTTC.

V gene TRBV15 combines with J gene TRBJ2-3; possibly TRBD2 for D (5 bases). The length of the CDR3 is 17 residues. Germline-derived CDR1 and CDR2 are LNHNV and YYDKDF (reference sequence). Trimming took off 0 bases at V and 4 bases at J, with 17 bases between the two ends. The CDR3 nucleotides are TGTGCCACCAGCAGAGATGGTCCAGCGGCACTAGCAGATACGCAGTATTTT. It codes for CATSRDGPAALADTQYF. Full variable domain (outside the CDR3, taken from reference TRBV15 and TRBJ2-3): DAMVIQNPRYQVTQFGKPVTLSCSQTLNHNVMYWYQQKSSQAPKLLFHYYDKDFNNEADTPDNFQSRRPNTSFCFLDIRSPGLGDTAMYLCATSRDGPAALADTQYFGPGTRLTVL.

The chain links TRBV10-3 to TRBJ2-7; tentatively, D is TRBD2 (6 bases). Trimming cost V 0 bases and J 12 bases, with 18 bases left between them. The germline CDR1 and CDR2 sequences are ENHRY and SYGVKD. This CDR3 is built from 14 residues. CDR3 coding DNA: TGTGCCATCAGTGAGTCGGGGCAGGGAGGTCGGTGGTACGTC. Translating gives CAISESGQGGRWYV.

There are a few counts of this clonotype. V and J are TRBV7-6 and TRBJ2-2; 7 bases align to TRBD1. The V gene end was trimmed by 5 bases and the J gene end by 0 bases; junction bases not matched to a gene: 18. Germline V lookup: CDR1 SGHVS, CDR2 FNYEAQ. This CDR3 region has 20 residues. This chain's CDR3 is CASSVRGQRIVPANTGELFF. The CDR3 coding sequence is TGTGCCAGCAGCGTAAGGGGACAGAGGATTGTCCCCGCGAACACCGGGGAGCTGTTTTTT.

The CDR3 DNA reads TGTGCCATCAGTGAGTCGGGGCAGACAAGGGGCTACACCTTC. This gives the protein CAISESGQTRGYTF. The chain combines TRBV10-3 with TRBJ1-2; D may be TRBD1 (5 bases). CDR3 length: 14 amino acids. Between the trimmed V and J ends, which lost 0 bases and 8 bases, there was a span of 13 bases. Per the germline V gene, CDR1 is ENHRY and CDR2 is SYGVKD.

V is TRBV5-6 and J is TRBJ1-2; D remains unclear. Trimming removed 0 bases from V and 8 bases from J, with 11 bases in between. The germline gives CDR1 SGHDT, CDR2 YYEEEE. There are 13 residues in the CDR3. CDR3 coding DNA: TGTGCCAGCAGCTTGGGGGGAACTGTGGGCTACACCTTC. Translation gives CASSLGGTVGYTF.

J is TRBJ2-3 and V is TRBV4-2, with D possibly being TRBD2 (5 bases). Germline V lookup: CDR1 LGHNA, CDR2 YNFKEQ. V was pared by 3 bases and J by 2 bases, with 15 bases between. CDR3 length: 16 amino acids. In DNA, the CDR3 is TGTGCCAGCAGCCAGGAGGTGGGTAGGGACACAGATACGCAGTATTTT. It is translated as CASSQEVGRDTDTQYF.

This clonotype appeared a few times. CDR3 sequence: CASSLGGTDGGSIYEQYV. As DNA, the CDR3 is TGCGCCAGCAGCTTGGGGGGTACTGACGGAGGATCCATCTACGAGCAGTACGTC. The V and J genes are TRBV5-1 and TRBJ2-7, with a weak D call TRBD2 (5 bases). Germline V gene data show CDR1 as SGHRS and CDR2 as YFSETQ. The CDR3 totals 18 residues. Deletions cut 0 bases from V and 3 bases from J, with 22 bases between.

This clonotype was found a few times. The rearrangement uses TRBV18 and TRBJ2-3; tentatively, D is TRBD2 (6 bases). CDR1 KGHSH and CDR2 LQKENI come from the germline V gene. Between the trimmed V and J ends, which lost 7 bases and 0 bases, there was a span of 14 bases. The CDR3 consists of 15 residues. The CDR3, as DNA: TGTGCCAGCTGCCCGACGGGAGATAGCACAGATACGCAGTATTTT. Amino acid sequence: CASCPTGDSTDTQYF.